This T cell receptor beta chain was sequenced in a study of CD8+CD57+ T cells in acquired aplastic anemia. Looking at the study overall: Each DNA sample taken from sorted CD4+ and CD8+ cells came to approximately 3 ug on average. Study-level points and caveats: The same twenty-nine CD8+ CDR3 sequences occurred in patients and in controls.

Remarks on this clonotype: Its antigen is as yet unknown.

Patients sequenced had flow cytometry evidence of CD8+CD57+ cell expansion. All participating patients were living with severe acquired aplastic anemia. Each patient gave a blood sample that was collected before any therapy had been received. The germline V gene encodes CDR1 KGHDR and CDR2 SFDVKD. The V and J ends lost 4 bases and 1 base respectively, with 10 bases between them. CDR3 length: 15 amino acids. For CDR3 and TCR beta VDJ profiling, genomic DNA was the template used. TCRdb re-called the reads with MiXCR, one entry per CDR3 protein. The sample has more than 150,000 distinct CDR3 sequences; around 50% are singletons.

The sequence derives from a human donor with aplastic anemia. Sequenced: sorted CD4+, CD8+, or CD8+CD57+ T cells (not recorded which) from PBMCs. This chain uses TRBV24-1 with TRBJ1-5; no definite D call. The CDR3 is CATSDGLLSNQPQHF. CDR3 DNA sequence: TGTGCCACCAGTGACGGACTTTTGAGCAATCAGCCCCAGCATTTT.